This T cell receptor beta chain was observed in a study of T cells in Graves' hyperthyroidism and ophthalmopathy. Those with hyperthyroidism were 18 to 65 years old, newly diagnosed, and ill for under 2 months. Patients were excluded for uncontrolled infection, other autoimmune disease, pregnancy or lactation. RNA transcripts yielded amplified TCR beta CDR3 regions. The HTBI primer set was used in a first-round RT-PCR of the TCR CDR3. TCRdb called the multiplex PCR reads again in MiXCR, with one record for every CDR3 protein. In the table there are hundreds of thousands of distinct CDR3 sequences, about 15% of which are singletons. Trimming at V came to 5 bases and at J to 3 bases, leaving 13 bases not matched to a gene. This CDR3 has 17 amino acids. The germline CDR1 and CDR2 sequences are SGHDT and YYEEEE.

This TCR was recovered from a woman aged 25 to 45 with Graves' hyperthyroidism. Sequencing was performed on blood. The chain is built from TRBV5-6 and TRBJ2-3; 9 bases line up with TRBD2. Written as DNA, the CDR3 is TGTGCCAGCAGATACGGGCCGAGTAGCGGGAGTACAGATACGCAGTATTTT. As protein: CASRYGPSSGSTDTQYF.